Presented here are 2 T cell receptor beta chains from one specimen sequenced in a study of shared clonotypes between healthy human individuals. Sequencing was performed with immunoSEQ multiplex PCR; in TCRdb, only in-frame clones are kept and a portion is missing. The table lists about 580,000 clones, about 98% of them singletons. Terminally differentiated effector memory CD45RA+ cells were excluded from the naive CD8 cells, which were CD45RO-negative and positively selected for CCR7. The sample consisted of naive CD8+ T cells sorted from blood. The origin of the receptors is a man aged 30 to 45 in good health.

The chain links TRBV10-3 to TRBJ2-7; possible D gene TRBD1, 6 bases. Trimming stripped 0 bases from V and 3 bases from J, with 9 bases between. This CDR3 region has 14 residues. CDR1 and CDR2 (germline): ENHRY, SYGVKD. CDR3 sequence: CAISESRGIYEQYF. The CDR3 DNA is TGTGCCATCAGTGAGTCGAGGGGGATCTACGAGCAGTACTTC.

The chain couples TRBV27 to TRBJ2-2, with D uncertain. The V gene's germline CDR1 is MNHEY and CDR2 SMNVEV (reference sequence). Trimming shortened V by 3 bases and J by 5 bases, and 7 bases separated the two germline ends. The CDR3 spans 13 residues. In DNA form, the CDR3 reads TGTGCCAGCAGTTTCGCGATTACCGGGGAGCTGTTTTTT. Translating it yields CASSFAITGELFF.